The 13 T cell receptor beta chains below come from one sample, sequenced in a study of blood T cell repertoires in COVID-19. Method: immunoSEQ multiplex PCR; TCRdb's copy keeps in-frame clones and lacks some. This repertoire shows 150,000 or so clones, 75% to 80% found once; its top ten account for roughly 8.6%. The source material was peripheral blood. Every receptor here comes from a woman aged 45 to 65 with active or convalescent COVID-19.

This clone turned up a few times. The V and J genes are TRBV7-2 and TRBJ2-2, with 12 bases aligning to TRBD2. This CDR3 comprises 17 residues. Germline V CDR1 and CDR2: SGHTA, FQGNSA. V shed 7 bases, J shed 3 bases, and the junction held 9 bases outside the gene matches. CDR3 DNA: TGTGCCAGCACCTACCCTAGCGGGAGGGGCTACACCGGGGAGCTGTTTTTT. This codes for CASTYPSGRGYTGELFF. The entire variable domain, with the rest obtained from reference TRBV7-2 and TRBJ2-2, is as follows: GAGVSQSPSNKVTEKGKDVELRCDPISGHTALYWYRQSLGQGLEFLIYFQGNSAPDKSGLPSDRFSAERTGGSVSTLTIQRTQQEDSAVYLCASTYPSGRGYTGELFFGEGSRLTVL.

The genes are TRBV11-3 and TRBJ2-3, with TRBD2 matching 7 bases. Looked up from germline, CDR1 is SGHNT and CDR2 is YENEEA. Trimming removed 5 bases from V and 3 bases from J; junction bases left unmatched: 5. The CDR3 runs to 14 residues. The CDR3 is CASSPGRGTDTQYF. CDR3 nucleotides: TGTGCCAGCAGCCCTGGGCGGGGGACAGATACGCAGTATTTT.

This rearrangement joins TRBV28 to TRBJ1-2; TRBD1 might be the D (6 bases). V lost 6 bases to trimming and J lost 2 bases, with 10 bases between them. The CDR3 consists of 13 residues. The germline gives CDR1 MDHEN, CDR2 SYDVKM. The CDR3 bases are TGTGCCAGCAGACCCGACAGGAACTATGGCTACACCTTC. It encodes CASRPDRNYGYTF.

This sequence joins TRBV9 and TRBJ1-1; 8 bases line up with TRBD1. This CDR3 is 15 amino acids long. In germline, CDR1 is SGDLS, CDR2 YYNGEE. With V trimmed by 3 bases and J by 1 base, 5 bases remained unmatched. The CDR3 DNA reads as TGTGCCAGCAGCGCAGGGGGCCGGGGGAACACTGAAGCTTTCTTT. Encoded protein: CASSAGGRGNTEAFF.

The V and J genes are TRBV2 and TRBJ2-1; 9 bases match TRBD2. Germline-derived CDR1 and CDR2 are SNHLY and FYNNEI. Trimming took 3 bases from V and 8 from J; bases not matched to a gene: 11. The CDR3 is 16 residues long. DNA for the CDR3: TGTGCCAGCAGTGATCTCGGCGGGGGGGAGGTCGATGAGCAGTTCTTC. It codes for CASSDLGGGEVDEQFF.

The CDR3 coding sequence is TGTGCCAGCAGCGCGGGAATCGAAGCTTTCTTT. Translating gives CASSAGIEAFF. The chain employs TRBV7-2 and TRBJ1-1; D not resolved. Trimming took off 5 bases at V and 8 bases at J, with 9 bases between the two ends. From germline, CDR1 is SGHTA and CDR2 FQGNSA. The CDR3 is made up of 11 amino acids.

In DNA, the CDR3 is TGCAGCGCCGGTAGAGAAACAGGGTTTGAAGCTTTCTTT. This gives the protein CSAGRETGFEAFF. The chain has TRBV29-1 and TRBJ1-1, with D maybe TRBD1 (6 bases). CDR3 length equals 13 residues. Germline V gene sequence: CDR1 SQVTM, CDR2 ANQGSEA. V was cut by 7 bases and J by 7 bases, with 19 bases left in between.

The genes are TRBV27 and TRBJ1-4, with no clear D. This CDR3 has 13 amino acids. Germline CDR1 reads MNHEY; CDR2 reads SMNVEV (reference sequence). V was cut by 6 bases and J by 8 bases, with 13 bases left in between. CDR3 in DNA: TGTGCCAGCAGGGCCCAACCGGGGGAAAAACTGTTTTTT. Protein: CASRAQPGEKLFF.

This chain joins TRBV6-4 and TRBJ1-5; the match to TRBD1 covers 8 bases. The CDR3 runs to 19 residues. Trimming cost V 4 bases and J 0 bases; bases outside gene matches: 14. CDR1 and CDR2 (germline): MRHNA, SNTAGT. DNA for the CDR3: TGTGCCAGCAGTGTCCATGGCAGGGGGCTGACTTATAGCAATCAGCCCCAGCATTTT. Amino acids: CASSVHGRGLTYSNQPQHF.

The V and J genes are TRBV28 and TRBJ1-2; 7 bases fit TRBD1. Unmatched junction bases numbered 7, after V lost 5 bases and J lost 7 bases. The CDR3 totals 13 residues. Germline lookup yields CDR1 MDHEN and CDR2 SYDVKM. The DNA of the CDR3 is TGTGCCAGCAGTGACAGGGCGGTCGGTGGCTACACCTTC. Residues: CASSDRAVGGYTF.

This clone has ten or more counts. In DNA form, the CDR3 reads TGTGCCAGCAGCCCGGGGGGGACTAGCGGGGGCCGACAAGAGACCCAGTACTTC. Amino acid sequence: CASSPGGTSGGRQETQYF. The chain couples TRBV7-2 to TRBJ2-5; 14 bases agree with TRBD2. The CDR3 extends over 18 amino acids. In germline, CDR1 is SGHTA, CDR2 FQGNSA. With V trimmed by 5 bases and J by 2 bases, 10 bases remained unmatched. The complete variable domain, with remaining parts taken from reference TRBV7-2 and TRBJ2-5, reads GAGVSQSPSNKVTEKGKDVELRCDPISGHTALYWYRQSLGQGLEFLIYFQGNSAPDKSGLPSDRFSAERTGGSVSTLTIQRTQQEDSAVYLCASSPGGTSGGRQETQYFGPGTRLLVL.

This clone was counted once. V gene TRBV5-1 combines with J gene TRBJ2-3; 14 nucleotides agree with TRBD2. Per the germline V gene, CDR1 is SGHRS and CDR2 is YFSETQ. The CDR3 has 15 residues. The V segment lost 4 bases and the J segment 5 bases; nucleotides outside the gene matches: 3. For the CDR3, the DNA is TGCGCCAGCAGCCCTGGGACTAGCGGGGGAGATACGCAGTATTTT. This sequence encodes CASSPGTSGGDTQYF.

This clone was picked up one time. Here the CDR3 DNA reads TGCAGCGTTGAACCCCGGGGAGGGTCAGATGAGCAGTTCTTC. Translating it yields CSVEPRGGSDEQFF. The chain recombines TRBV29-1 with TRBJ2-1, with 7 positions matching TRBD2. Germline loops: CDR1 SQVTM, CDR2 ANQGSEA. The V and J ends lost 2 bases and 8 bases, in that order; junction bases with no gene match: 9. This CDR3 contains 14 residues.